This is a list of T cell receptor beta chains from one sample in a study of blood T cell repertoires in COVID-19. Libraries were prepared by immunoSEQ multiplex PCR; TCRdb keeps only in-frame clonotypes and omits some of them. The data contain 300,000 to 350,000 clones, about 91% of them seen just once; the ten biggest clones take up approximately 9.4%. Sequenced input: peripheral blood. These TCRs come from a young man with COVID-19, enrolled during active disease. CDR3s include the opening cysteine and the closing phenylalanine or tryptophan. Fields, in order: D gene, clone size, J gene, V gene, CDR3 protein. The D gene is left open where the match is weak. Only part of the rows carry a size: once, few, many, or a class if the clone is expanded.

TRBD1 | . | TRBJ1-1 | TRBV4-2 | CASSPRTGGQTEAFF
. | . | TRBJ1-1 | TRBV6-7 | CASTIAQGVNTEAFF
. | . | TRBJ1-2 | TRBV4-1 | CASSPTVRDGYTF
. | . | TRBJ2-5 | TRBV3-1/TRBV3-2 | CASSQRGQETQYF
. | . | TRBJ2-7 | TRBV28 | CASSLYLGHPYEQYF
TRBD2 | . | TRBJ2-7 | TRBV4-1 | CASSQVAGGYEQYF
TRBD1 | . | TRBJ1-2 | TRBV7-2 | CASSLVGGTGESYGYTF
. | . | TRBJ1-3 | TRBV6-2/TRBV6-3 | CASSSPGSGNTIYF
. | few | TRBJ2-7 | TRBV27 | CASRVYHSYEQYF
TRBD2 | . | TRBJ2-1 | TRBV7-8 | CASSSLAGGPHEQFF
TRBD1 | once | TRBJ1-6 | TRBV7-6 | CASSLIDRESPLHF
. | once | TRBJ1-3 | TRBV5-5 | CASSTEPTLWRNTIYF
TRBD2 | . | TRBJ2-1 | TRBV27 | CASTFRRFRLAGESYNEQFF
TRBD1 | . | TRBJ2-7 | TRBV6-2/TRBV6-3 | CASSGDRAPSSYEQYF
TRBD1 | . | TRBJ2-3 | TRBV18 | CASSPTGGLPTDTQYF
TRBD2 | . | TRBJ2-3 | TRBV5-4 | CASSLETSGRGDTQYF
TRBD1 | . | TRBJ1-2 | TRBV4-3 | CASSQDGTGGRREYGYTF
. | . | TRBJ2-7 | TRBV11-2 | CASSLGGTSYEQYF
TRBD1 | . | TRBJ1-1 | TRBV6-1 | CASSEGQGEAFF
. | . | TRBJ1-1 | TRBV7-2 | CASSSIGDTEAFF
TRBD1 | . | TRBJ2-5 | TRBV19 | CASSGLGTGEETQYF
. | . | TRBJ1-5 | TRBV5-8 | CASSLIRGQPQHF
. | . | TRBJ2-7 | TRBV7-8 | CASSPLIPAGAAILFVREQYF
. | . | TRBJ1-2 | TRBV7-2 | CASSLNSRTGYTF
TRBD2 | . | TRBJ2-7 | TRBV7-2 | CASSLGTSGSYEQYF
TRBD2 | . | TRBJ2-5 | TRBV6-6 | CASSYSGGGPETQYF
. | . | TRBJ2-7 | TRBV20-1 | CSAVTGNEQYF
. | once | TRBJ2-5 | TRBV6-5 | CASSYTSIGTETQYF
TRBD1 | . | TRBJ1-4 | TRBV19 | CASSVTGAVGEKLFF
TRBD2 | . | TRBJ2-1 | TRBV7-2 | CASSLAGGTGEQFF
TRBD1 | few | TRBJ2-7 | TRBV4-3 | CASSQLQGAGSYEQYF
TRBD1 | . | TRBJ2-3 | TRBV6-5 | CASSRRQGITDTQYF
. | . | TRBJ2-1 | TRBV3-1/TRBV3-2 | CASSRPTRNNEQFF
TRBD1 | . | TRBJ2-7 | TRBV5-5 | CASSTGQGAREQYF
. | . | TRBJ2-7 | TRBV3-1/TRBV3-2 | CASSQPLPFGEF